Listed below are T cell receptor beta chains from one sample, sequenced in a study of graft-versus-host responses after intestinal transplantation. Produced via immunoSEQ multiplex PCR; TCRdb's table is partial and in-frame only. This table holds roughly 56,000 clones, around nine tenths found once. This specimen was PBMCs, taken almost 120 days after intestinal transplantation. These receptors were obtained from a human patient who received an intestinal transplant, so some T cells may come from the graft donor. CDR3s include the opening cysteine and the closing phenylalanine or tryptophan. D genes are given only for firm matches. Expanded clones are given a class, and other clones once, few, many or no size at all.

CDR3aa,CDR3nt,d_gene,abundance,j_gene,v_gene
CASSRTQQETQYF,TGTGCCAGCAGCCGAACACAGCAAGAGACCCAGTACTTC,.,.,TRBJ2-5,TRBV7-3
CASSDPRTGGSYNEQFF,TGTGCCAGCAGTGACCCTCGGACAGGGGGCTCCTACAATGAGCAGTTCTTC,TRBD1,once,TRBJ2-1,TRBV6-4
CASSSAVSGLRGEQFF,TGTGCCAGCAGCTCGGCGGTCTCCGGACTGCGGGGTGAGCAGTTCTTC,.,.,TRBJ2-1,TRBV7-9
CASSLLLTNQPQHF,TGTGCCAGCAGTTTACTTCTCACGAATCAGCCCCAGCATTTT,.,.,TRBJ1-5,TRBV28
CASSLVEFTEAFF,TGCGCCAGCAGCTTGGTAGAGTTCACTGAAGCTTTCTTT,.,.,TRBJ1-1,TRBV5-1
CASSPRDSYEQYF,TGCGCCAGCAGCCCCCGGGACAGCTACGAGCAGTACTTC,TRBD1,.,TRBJ2-7,TRBV4-1
CATQGAWGETQYF,TGTGCCACACAGGGGGCCTGGGGGGAGACCCAGTACTTC,TRBD1,.,TRBJ2-5,TRBV2
CASSPGPPRHEQYF,TGTGCCAGCAGCCCGGGACCCCCGAGGCACGAGCAGTACTTC,.,.,TRBJ2-7,TRBV11-2
CASRPGTGGNIQYF,TGTGCCAGTAGACCTGGTACGGGGGGGAACATTCAGTACTTC,TRBD2,.,TRBJ2-4,TRBV19
CASTPRRDTEAFF,TGTGCCAGCACCCCCCGAAGGGATACTGAAGCTTTCTTT,.,.,TRBJ1-1,TRBV6-6
CASSPRRWIAGEAQYF,TGTGCCAGCAGCCCCCGCCGGTGGATAGCGGGAGAGGCGCAGTACTTC,TRBD2,.,TRBJ2-7,TRBV14
CASSPANRLANTGELFF,TGTGCCAGCAGCCCAGCCAATAGGCTAGCGAACACCGGGGAGCTGTTTTTT,.,.,TRBJ2-2,TRBV7-9
CASSQRTSGFLGETQYF,TGTGCCAGCAGCCAGCGGACTAGCGGTTTCTTGGGGGAGACCCAGTACTTC,TRBD2,.,TRBJ2-5,TRBV4-2
CASSVSERSGELFF,TGTGCCAGCAGTGTCAGCGAGCGTAGCGGGGAGCTGTTTTTT,.,.,TRBJ2-2,TRBV2
CAVTPGRGELFF,TGTGCCGTAACCCCGGGCCGCGGGGAGCTGTTTTTT,.,.,TRBJ2-2,TRBV28
CASSEPGSYEQYF,TGTGCCAGCAGTGAACCGGGGTCCTACGAGCAGTACTTC,.,.,TRBJ2-7,TRBV6-5
CASSFLLGYEQYF,TGTGCCAGCAGCTTTCTATTGGGGTACGAGCAGTACTTC,.,.,TRBJ2-7,TRBV5-8
CASSWGRTYEQYF,TGTGCCAGCAGCTGGGGCAGGACCTACGAGCAGTACTTC,.,.,TRBJ2-7,TRBV7-6
CASSQESGSTDTQYF,TGTGCCAGCAGCCAAGAATCAGGGAGCACAGATACGCAGTATTTT,.,.,TRBJ2-3,TRBV4-2
CASSRDGNYGYTF,TGTGCCAGCTCCCGGGACGGGAACTATGGCTACACCTTC,.,.,TRBJ1-2,TRBV2
CASSDIRQGADEQYF,TGCGCCAGCAGTGACATCCGACAGGGAGCTGACGAGCAGTACTTC,TRBD1,.,TRBJ2-7,TRBV10-2
CASRDRIYEQYF,TGTGCCAGCCGGGACAGGATCTACGAGCAGTACTTC,TRBD1,.,TRBJ2-7,TRBV2
CASSLVGRTYEQYF,TGCGCCAGCAGCTTGGTAGGGCGAACCTACGAGCAGTACTTC,.,.,TRBJ2-7,TRBV5-1
CASSSHPPSGGLRAEAFF,TGTGCCAGTAGCTCCCACCCTCCCTCAGGGGGCTTAAGGGCTGAAGCTTTCTTT,TRBD1,.,TRBJ1-1,TRBV19
CASSKPPAAPTWNEQFF,TGTGCCAGCAGCAAACCTCCAGCGGCACCCACCTGGAATGAGCAGTTCTTC,.,.,TRBJ2-1,TRBV21-1
CAISESGLAADTQYF,TGTGCCATCAGTGAGTCGGGACTAGCCGCAGATACGCAGTATTTT,TRBD2,.,TRBJ2-3,TRBV10-3
CASSGGDYNEQFF,TGTGCCAGCAGTGGGGGGGACTACAATGAGCAGTTCTTC,.,.,TRBJ2-1,TRBV2
CASSLLGTENQPQHF,TGTGCCAGCAGTTTACTCGGGACGGAAAATCAGCCCCAGCATTTT,.,.,TRBJ1-5,TRBV28
CATSRELVEGEQYF,TGTGCCACCAGCAGAGAGTTGGTGGAGGGAGAGCAGTACTTC,.,.,TRBJ2-7,TRBV15
CASSLGGQGVGTGELFF,TGTGCCAGCAGCTTAGGAGGACAGGGGGTCGGCACCGGGGAGCTGTTTTTT,TRBD1,.,TRBJ2-2,TRBV11-2
CATSRTVPGQGPNTEAFF,TGTGCCACCAGCAGGACAGTCCCGGGACAGGGACCGAACACTGAAGCTTTCTTT,TRBD1,.,TRBJ1-1,TRBV15
CSVEWGNEQFF,TGCAGCGTTGAATGGGGAAATGAGCAGTTCTTC,.,.,TRBJ2-1,TRBV29-1
CAIRDGTATNEKLFF,TGTGCCATCAGAGACGGCACCGCAACTAATGAAAAACTGTTTTTT,.,.,TRBJ1-4,TRBV10-3
CASSQGVVSYEQYF,TGCGCCAGCAGCCAAGGGGTGGTGTCCTACGAGCAGTACTTC,.,once,TRBJ2-7,TRBV4-1
CASSNTLATEAFF,TGTGCCAGTAGCAACACCTTGGCCACTGAAGCTTTCTTT,.,once,TRBJ1-1,TRBV19
CASSHTPLAGDEYF,TGTGCCAGCAGTCACACCCCCCTTGCGGGGGACGAGTACTTC,TRBD2,once,TRBJ2-7,TRBV6-5
CAWTSGATDTQYF,TGTGCCTGGACAAGCGGGGCTACGGATACGCAGTATTTT,TRBD2,once,TRBJ2-3,TRBV30